These 21 T cell receptor beta chains share one sample of origin, sequenced in a study of T cell responses to AZD1222 COVID-19 vaccine. Data came from immunoSEQ multiplex PCR; TCRdb stores just in-frame clones and leaves some out. This table holds approximately 170,000 clones, 75% to 90% found once. This sample comprised peripheral blood, obtained on day 0 of AZD1222 vaccination. These receptors were taken from an adult in good health.

This chain links TRBV11-3 with TRBJ1-5, with TRBD1 identical over 9 bases. This CDR3 comprises 17 residues. The V gene end was trimmed by 9 bases and the J gene end by 5 bases; junction bases not matched to a gene: 17. Germline CDR1 and CDR2: SGHNT and YENEEA. In DNA form, the CDR3 reads TGTGCCAGAACCTTTTTCCTGGGACAGGGTGTACATCAGCCCCAGCATTTT. Translating it yields CARTFFLGQGVHQPQHF.

The V call is TRBV7-3, the J call TRBJ2-1, with 7 positions matching TRBD2. CDR1 is SGHTA, CDR2 FQGTGA, per germline. The CDR3 is 13 residues long. The V and J ends lost 2 bases and 7 bases, in that order; junction bases with no gene match: 2. As DNA, the CDR3 is TGTGCCAGCAGCTTAGCGGGGGTGAATGAGCAGTTCTTC. Protein product: CASSLAGVNEQFF.

V usage is TRBV27 and J usage is TRBJ2-7; D is uncertain. CDR1 is MNHEY, CDR2 SMNVEV, per germline (reference sequence). The CDR3 loop spans 14 amino acids. With 2 bases removed from V and 1 base from J, the gap between germline ends came to 9 bases. The CDR3, as DNA: TGTGCCAGCAGTTTAGGCCAACTTTCCTACGAGCAGTACTTC. Translation gives CASSLGQLSYEQYF.

The V and J genes are TRBV10-2 and TRBJ2-7; D not resolved. This CDR3 is 13 amino acids long. V lost 3 bases, J lost 2 bases, and 8 bases lay in between. Looked up from germline, CDR1 is WSHSY and CDR2 is SAAADI. CDR3 in amino acids: CASSDSQPYEQYF. The CDR3 DNA sequence: TGCGCCAGCAGTGATAGCCAACCCTACGAGCAGTACTTC.

The V and J genes are TRBV6-1 and TRBJ2-7, with no clear D. Germline CDR1 MNHNS, CDR2 SASEGT. Between the trimmed V and J ends, which lost 2 bases and 3 bases, there was a span of 2 bases. The CDR3 is 11 amino acids. CDR3 DNA: TGTGCCAGCAGTGAATTCTACGAGCAGTACTTC. Protein product: CASSEFYEQYF.

The CDR3 spells CASSFYSGGRDQPQHF. The CDR3 nucleotides read TGTGCCAGCAGTTTCTATTCTGGGGGGCGAGATCAGCCCCAGCATTTT. This chain links TRBV27 with TRBJ1-5; possible D gene TRBD1, 6 bases. V lost 3 bases to trimming and J lost 5 bases, with 17 bases between them. The CDR3 is made up of 16 amino acids. CDR1 and CDR2 (germline): MNHEY, SMNVEV (reference sequence).

The chain uses TRBV9 and TRBJ2-1; a weak D match, TRBD1 (6 bases). With 0 bases removed from V and 0 bases from J, the gap between germline ends came to 13 bases. Germline V CDR1 and CDR2: SGDLS, YYNGEE. The CDR3 is 17 residues long. CDR3 DNA: TGTGCCAGCAGCGTAGAGGACAGTTCCCTCTCCTACAATGAGCAGTTCTTC. It translates to CASSVEDSSLSYNEQFF.

This sequence joins TRBV7-2 and TRBJ1-4, with D maybe TRBD1 (5 bases). This CDR3 is 16 amino acids long. Germline V gives CDR1 SGHTA, CDR2 FQGNSA. V lost 4 bases to trimming and J lost 5 bases, with 17 bases between them. The CDR3 loop reads CASSSRKTGPNEKLFF. In DNA, the CDR3 is TGTGCCAGCAGCTCCCGAAAAACGGGGCCCAATGAAAAACTGTTTTTT.

The chain combines TRBV7-8 with TRBJ2-3; D is perhaps TRBD1 (6 bases). The V gene lost 1 base and the J gene lost 0 bases, with 17 bases spanning the gap. Germline-derived CDR1 and CDR2 are SGHVS and FQNEAQ. This CDR3 region has 18 residues. CDR3 sequence: CASSLGTAGVTSTDTQYF. In DNA form, the CDR3 reads TGTGCCAGCAGCTTAGGAACTGCAGGGGTAACTAGCACAGATACGCAGTATTTT.

The chain uses TRBV18 and TRBJ1-5, with D hard to call. V lost 6 bases, J lost 1 base, and 7 bases lay in between. CDR3 length equals 13 residues. Germline-derived CDR1 and CDR2 are KGHSH and LQKENI. This CDR3 is CASSPGSNQPQHF. The CDR3 DNA is TGTGCCAGCTCCCCCGGCAGCAATCAGCCCCAGCATTTT.

V is TRBV7-6 and J is TRBJ2-7; tentative D call: TRBD2 (6 bases). There are 16 residues in the CDR3. Trimming took off 2 bases at V and 0 bases at J, with 14 bases between the two ends. The germline V gene encodes CDR1 SGHVS and CDR2 FNYEAQ. CDR3 loop: CASSLLGLPSSYEQYF. The CDR3 DNA sequence: TGTGCCAGCAGCTTATTAGGACTACCTAGCTCCTACGAGCAGTACTTC.

The chain has TRBV18 and TRBJ2-7, with 7 bases fitting TRBD1. CDR1 and CDR2 (germline): KGHSH, LQKENI. The CDR3 totals 12 residues. Trimming at V came to 3 bases and at J to 6 bases, leaving 2 bases not matched to a gene. In DNA form, the CDR3 reads TGTGCCAGCTCACCGACAGGGACCGAGCAGTACGTC. As protein: CASSPTGTEQYV.

This chain links TRBV6-5 with TRBJ2-1, with a weak D call TRBD2 (6 bases). CDR3 length: 15 residues. The ends were cut back, 8 bases at V and 8 bases at J, with 22 bases in the middle. CDR1 is MNHEY, CDR2 SVGAGI, per germline. CDR3 sequence (DNA): TGTGCCAGCGGGTTATCGGGACTGTGGCGAGATGAGCAGTTCTTC. It encodes CASGLSGLWRDEQFF.

In DNA form, the CDR3 reads TGTGCCAGCAGCTTAACCGGGGGCCAGTACTTC. Amino acids: CASSLTGGQYF. V is TRBV7-6 and J is TRBJ2-5; a possible D gene is TRBD2 (6 bases). The CDR3 extends over 11 amino acids. The ends were cut back, 2 bases at V and 10 bases at J, with 8 bases in the middle. Germline CDR1 SGHVS, CDR2 FNYEAQ.

The rearrangement uses TRBV27 and TRBJ2-1, with 11 bases matching TRBD2. After removal of 4 bases from V and 8 bases from J, the junction contained 7 bases not matched to a gene. CDR3 length: 15 residues. Germline-derived CDR1 and CDR2 are MNHEY and SMNVEV (reference sequence). CDR3 nucleotides: TGTGCCAGCAGTTCCTATAGCGGGGGGGCGTATGAGCAGTTCTTC. Amino acids: CASSSYSGGAYEQFF.

This clone showed up just once. The chain joins TRBV30 to TRBJ2-1, with 11 bases that match TRBD2. V lost 7 bases, J lost 3 bases, and 17 bases stayed unmatched. CDR3 length equals 18 residues. The germline V gene encodes CDR1 GTSNPN and CDR2 SVGIG (reference sequence). The DNA for the CDR3 is TGTGCCTCTACTAACGGTACTAGGACTAGCGGGTACTACAATGAGCAGTTCTTC. Protein: CASTNGTRTSGYYNEQFF.

This clone showed up just a few times. The CDR3 DNA reads TGTGCCAGCAAAATCATCGGCGCAGGACCTGAAGCTTTCTTT. Encoded protein: CASKIIGAGPEAFF. The V gene is TRBV27, the J gene TRBJ1-1; D unresolved. The CDR3 is 14 residues long. Germline V gene lookup returns CDR1 MNHEY and CDR2 SMNVEV (reference sequence). V shed 7 bases and J shed 6 bases, with 18 bases lying between them.

The chain recombines TRBV25-1 with TRBJ1-4; D is unresolved. Trimming removed 3 bases at V and 6 bases at J, with 17 bases between. The V gene's germline CDR1 is MGHDK and CDR2 SYGVNS. The CDR3 has 16 amino acids. The CDR3 protein is CASSDGIEGLDEKLFF. As DNA, the CDR3 is TGTGCCAGCAGTGATGGTATAGAGGGTCTAGATGAAAAACTGTTTTTT.

The V and J genes are TRBV11-2 and TRBJ1-1; TRBD1 is a possible D gene (6 bases). The germline V and J ends were trimmed by 5 bases and 13 bases, with 17 bases remaining between them. CDR1 is SGHAT, CDR2 FQNNGV, per germline. This CDR3 is built from 12 residues. In nucleotides, the CDR3 is TGTGCCAGCAGCGGGGACATTGGGGTGGTTTTCTTT. Amino acid sequence: CASSGDIGVVFF.

This chain connects TRBV7-3 to TRBJ1-2; D remains unclear. This CDR3 is built from 16 residues. Germline CDR1 SGHTA, CDR2 FQGTGA. V lost 5 bases and J lost 0, with 16 bases in between. The CDR3 DNA is TGTGCCAGCAGCCCCCGACGAACACAGACTAACTATGGCTACACCTTC. Translating it yields CASSPRRTQTNYGYTF.

The chain carries TRBV7-9 and TRBJ1-4; D ambiguous. CDR1 is SEHNR and CDR2 is FQNEAQ in the germline V gene (reference sequence). Trimming took off 5 bases at V and 8 bases at J, with 12 bases between the two ends. The CDR3 is 13 amino acids. In nucleotides, the CDR3 is TGTGCCAGCAGCCAAGACGGAACAGAAAAACTGTTTTTT. Protein sequence: CASSQDGTEKLFF.